This T cell receptor beta chain comes out of a study of shared clonotypes between healthy human individuals. Points from the study as a whole: The genetic and exposure-history diversity represented was limited by few donors.

A note on this clone: Its target is unknown.

CD45RO-negative, CCR7-selected cells formed the naive CD8 fraction, which excluded terminally differentiated effector memory CD45RA+ cells. CDR3 size: 18 residues. Germline V CDR1 and CDR2: MGHRA, YSYEKL. V dropped 0 bases and J dropped 4; count of bases not matched to a gene: 9. Sequencing used immunoSEQ multiplex PCR; TCRdb keeps in-frame clones, though not all of them. Of approximately 600,000 clones listed, 85% to 95% were seen once; the top ten hold over 0.1%. The sequence was collected from a woman younger than 45 in good health. The V gene is TRBV4-1, the J gene TRBJ2-2, with 9 bases identical to TRBD2. Material for sequencing was naive CD8+ T cells sorted from blood. CDR3: CASSQEVSPLAGTGELFF. CDR3 DNA: TGCGCCAGCAGCCAAGAAGTATCCCCACTAGCGGGCACCGGGGAGCTGTTTTTT.